A selection of T cell receptor beta chains follows, all from one sample in a study of blood T cells in healthy people across ages. Each CDR3 protein is one row after TCRdb ran MiXCR on the 5' RACE reads. The sample consists of about 720,000 distinct CDR3 sequences, about a fifth of them appearing once. Sequencing was carried out using blood. All receptors derive from a man between 65 and 85 years old in good health. CDR3s include the opening cysteine and the closing phenylalanine or tryptophan. The D gene is left open where the match is weak. Some rows have no size entry. The others give once, few or many, or a class for an expanded clone.

TRBJ2-3 TRBV20-1 - - CSARVTSTDTQYF TGCAGTGCTAGAGTGACCAGCACAGATACGCAGTATTTT
TRBJ1-1 TRBV5-1 TRBD1 few CASRFGTAAGGEAFF TGCGCCAGCAGGTTCGGGACAGCCGCCGGGGGTGAAGCTTTCTTT
TRBJ1-1 TRBV11-2 - few CASSLGEGWTEAFF TGTGCCAGCAGCTTAGGGGAAGGATGGACTGAAGCTTTCTTT
TRBJ2-2 TRBV7-9 TRBD2 - CASSFDLAENTGELFF TGTGCCAGCAGCTTCGATCTAGCGGAAAACACCGGGGAGCTGTTTTTT
TRBJ1-1 TRBV10-3 - - CAISSGAGAFF TGTGCCATCAGTTCAGGGGCTGGGGCTTTCTTT
TRBJ1-5 TRBV12-3/TRBV12-4 - many CASSFLGGNQPQHF TGTGCCAGCAGTTTTTTGGGTGGCAATCAGCCCCAGCATTTT
TRBJ2-7 TRBV4-2 - - CASSQGQKFYEQYF TGTGCCAGCAGCCAAGGTCAAAAGTTTTACGAGCAGTACTTC
TRBJ2-1 TRBV15 - - CATSPGLPTYNEQFF TGTGCCACCAGCCCAGGACTACCCACCTACAATGAGCAGTTCTTC
TRBJ2-7 TRBV7-2 - - CASTQGTLSYEQYF TGTGCCAGCACCCAAGGGACACTCTCCTACGAGCAGTACTTC
TRBJ1-3 TRBV20-1 - few CSARGDTTSGNTIYF TGCAGTGCTAGGGGGGACACAACGTCAGGAAACACCATATATTTT
TRBJ1-2 TRBV7-2 - - CASSVNRRSNYGYTF TGTGCCAGCAGCGTAAACAGGCGGTCTAACTATGGCTACACCTTC